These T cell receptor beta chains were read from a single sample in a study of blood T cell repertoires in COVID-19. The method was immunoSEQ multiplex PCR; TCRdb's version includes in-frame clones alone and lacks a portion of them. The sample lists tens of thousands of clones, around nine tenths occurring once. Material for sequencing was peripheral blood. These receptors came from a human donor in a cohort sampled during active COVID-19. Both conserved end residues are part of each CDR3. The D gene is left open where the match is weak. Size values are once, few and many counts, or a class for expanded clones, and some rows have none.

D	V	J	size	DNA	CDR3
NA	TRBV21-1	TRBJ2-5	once	TGTGCCAGCAGCCGGGGGGGTAAGGAGACCCAGTACTTC	CASSRGGKETQYF
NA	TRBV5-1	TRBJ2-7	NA	TGCGCCAGCAGCTTAACCGGACAGAACTACGAGCAGTACTTC	CASSLTGQNYEQYF
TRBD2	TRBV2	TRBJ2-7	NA	TGTGCCAGCAGTCCTAGCGGGAACGAGCAGTACTTC	CASSPSGNEQYF
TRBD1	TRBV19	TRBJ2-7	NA	TGTGCCAGTACCCCGGGGACAGGGGGCGCCCACTACGAGCAGTACTTC	CASTPGTGGAHYEQYF
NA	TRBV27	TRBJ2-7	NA	TGTGCCAGCAGTTTTGAGGCAAAACCAGACTCCTACGAGCAGTACTTC	CASSFEAKPDSYEQYF
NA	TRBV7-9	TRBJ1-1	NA	TGTGCCAGCAGCTTAGGCCAGTTGAACACTGAAGCTTTCTTT	CASSLGQLNTEAFF
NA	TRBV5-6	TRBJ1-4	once	TGTGCCAGCAGGCGCCAGGGTCCTTCCCTTAATGAAAAACTGTTTTTT	CASRRQGPSLNEKLFF
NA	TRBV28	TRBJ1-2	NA	TGTGCCAGCAGTTTAATCCAGGTGGGGCCCTATGGCTACACCTTC	CASSLIQVGPYGYTF
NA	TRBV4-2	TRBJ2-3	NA	TGTGCCAGCAGCTCAGGACTGGCCAACACAGATACGCAGTATTTT	CASSSGLANTDTQYF
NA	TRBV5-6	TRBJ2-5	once	TGTGCCAGCAGTGGGGGGAACCAAGAGACCCAGTACTTC	CASSGGNQETQYF
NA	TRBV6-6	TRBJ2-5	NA	TGTGCCAGCAGTTACTCGTGGTCGGGAGTGGCCCAGTACTTC	CASSYSWSGVAQYF
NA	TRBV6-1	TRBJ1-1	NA	TGTGCCAGCAGTGAAGGTTGGGGAGGCACTGAAGCTTTCTTT	CASSEGWGGTEAFF
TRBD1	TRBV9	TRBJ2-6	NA	TGTGCCAGCAGCGTAGGTGGGACAGGGGGCTCTGGGGCCAACGTCCTGACTTTC	CASSVGGTGGSGANVLTF
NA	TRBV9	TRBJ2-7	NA	TGTGCCAGCAGCGGGGACAACCTCAGCTACGAGCAGTACTTC	CASSGDNLSYEQYF
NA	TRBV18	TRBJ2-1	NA	TGTGCCAGCTCACCACGCACACAGGGCCACAATGAGCAGTTCTTC	CASSPRTQGHNEQFF
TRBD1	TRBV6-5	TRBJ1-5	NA	TGTGCCAGCAGTTACGGACAGGGGGCTCAGCCCCAGCATTTT	CASSYGQGAQPQHF
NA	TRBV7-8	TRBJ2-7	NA	TGTGCCAGCAGCTTAGTCCGGTCCCGGGCCTACGAGCAGTACTTC	CASSLVRSRAYEQYF
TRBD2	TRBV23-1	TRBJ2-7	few	TGCGCCAGCAGCCGCCTTCCCGGGACTAGCGGGAGCCCCGGGTACGAGCAGTACTTC	CASSRLPGTSGSPGYEQYF
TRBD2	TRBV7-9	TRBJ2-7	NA	TGTGCCAGCAGCTTGACTAGCGAGGCCTACGAGCAGTACTTC	CASSLTSEAYEQYF
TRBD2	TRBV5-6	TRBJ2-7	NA	TGTGCCAGCAGTCTACCTCCCGGGACTAGTTCGAGCTCCTACGAGCAGTACTTC	CASSLPPGTSSSSYEQYF
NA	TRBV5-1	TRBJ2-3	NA	TGCGCCAGCAGCTCCGAAGCGGGTCGGGCGTCAGATACGCAGTATTTT	CASSSEAGRASDTQYF
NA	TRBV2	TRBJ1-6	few	TGTGCCAGCTTCGGCGGTAATTCACCCCTCCACTTT	CASFGGNSPLHF
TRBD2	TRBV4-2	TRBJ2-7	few	TGTGCCAGCAGCCAAGCCCCGGGACTAGCGGCCTACGAGCAGTACTTC	CASSQAPGLAAYEQYF
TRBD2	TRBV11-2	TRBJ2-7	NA	TGTGCCAGCAGCTTCTTAGCGGGGGCCTACGAGCAGTACTTC	CASSFLAGAYEQYF
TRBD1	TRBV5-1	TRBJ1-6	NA	TGCGCCAGCACCCCGGACAGGGTTAATTCACCCCTCCACTTT	CASTPDRVNSPLHF
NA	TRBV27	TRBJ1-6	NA	TGTGCCAGCAGTTTATCTAGGGGTTATAATTGGGGATCACCCCCCCTCCACTTT	CASSLSRGYNWGSPPLHF
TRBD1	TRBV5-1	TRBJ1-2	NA	TGCGCCAGCAGCAGGGGGACAGGGCCTAACTATGGCTACACCTTC	CASSRGTGPNYGYTF
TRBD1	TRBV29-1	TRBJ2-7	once	TGCAGCGCATCCCCGGGACAGGGTTGGGAGCAGTACTTC	CSASPGQGWEQYF
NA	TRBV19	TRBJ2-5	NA	TGTGCCAGTAGTATAGCAGTGGAAGAGACCCAGTACTTC	CASSIAVEETQYF